The entry that follows covers one TCR beta chain sequence. Its antigen is currently unknown. This specimen belongs to a study of cytotoxic CD8 clonotypes in ibrutinib-treated CLL. About the study: Response sampling came at median 12 months of treatment, ranging about 6 to 40 months. Broader study findings: Clonality correlated strongly with circulating CD8+ T cells and exceeded age-matched healthy donors at baseline. Public clonotypes were seen rarely and were contracted or stable on treatment. Sampling schedules were unmatched across sustained-remission and progressing patients.

Assay used: immunoSEQ multiplex PCR; TCRdb lists only in-frame clones, some missing. The data contain tens of thousands of clones, about 68% of them singletons. Germline V gene lookup returns CDR1 MDHEN and CDR2 SYDVKM. This CDR3 spans 14 amino acids. The germline V and J ends were trimmed by 3 bases and 6 bases, with 12 bases remaining between them. The receptor's source is a human donor with chronic lymphocytic leukemia. Here the sequenced sample was PBMCs, taken before ibrutinib treatment. The chain employs TRBV28 and TRBJ1-5, with D perhaps TRBD1 (5 bases). The CDR3 DNA reads TGTGCCAGCAGTTTTATCCAGGGAGCTCAGCCCCAGCATTTT. Its protein product is CASSFIQGAQPQHF.